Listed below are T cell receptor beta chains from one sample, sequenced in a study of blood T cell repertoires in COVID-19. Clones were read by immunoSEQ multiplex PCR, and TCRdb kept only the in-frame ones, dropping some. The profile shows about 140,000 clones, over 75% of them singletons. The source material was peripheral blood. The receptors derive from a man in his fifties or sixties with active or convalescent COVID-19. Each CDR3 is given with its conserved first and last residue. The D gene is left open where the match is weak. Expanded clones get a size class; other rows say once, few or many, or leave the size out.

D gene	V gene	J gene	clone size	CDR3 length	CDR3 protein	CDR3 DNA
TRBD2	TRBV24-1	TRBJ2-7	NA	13	CATQASGTYEQYF	TGTGCCACCCAGGCTAGCGGAACCTACGAGCAGTACTTC
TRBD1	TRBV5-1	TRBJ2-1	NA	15	CASSSTGVSYNEQFF	TGCGCCAGCAGCTCAACAGGGGTATCCTACAATGAGCAGTTCTTC
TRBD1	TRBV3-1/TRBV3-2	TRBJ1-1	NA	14	CASSFRTGGTEAFF	TGTGCCAGCAGCTTCCGGACAGGGGGCACTGAAGCTTTCTTT
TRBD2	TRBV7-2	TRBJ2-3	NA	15	CASSPSGTSTDTQYF	TGTGCCAGCAGCCCTAGCGGGACAAGCACAGATACGCAGTATTTT
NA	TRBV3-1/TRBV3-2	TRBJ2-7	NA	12	CASSQGPGEQYF	TGTGCCAGCAGCCAAGGGCCGGGAGAGCAGTACTTC
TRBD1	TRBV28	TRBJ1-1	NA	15	CASRRTGPLNTEAFF	TGTGCCAGCAGACGGACAGGACCTTTGAACACTGAAGCTTTCTTT
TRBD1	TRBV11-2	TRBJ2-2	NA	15	CASSITDRASGELFF	TGTGCCAGCAGCATTACAGACAGGGCCAGCGGGGAGCTGTTTTTT
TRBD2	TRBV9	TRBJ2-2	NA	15	CASSAQGLAGGELFF	TGTGCCAGCAGCGCTCAGGGACTAGCCGGCGGGGAGCTGTTTTTT
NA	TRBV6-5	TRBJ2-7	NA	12	CASSYGQHEQYF	TGTGCCAGCAGTTACGGGCAGCACGAGCAGTACTTC
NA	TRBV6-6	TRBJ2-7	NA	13	CATRQSTSYEQYF	TGTGCCACCCGACAGAGTACCTCCTACGAGCAGTACTTC
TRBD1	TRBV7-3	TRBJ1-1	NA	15	CASSPTGGENTEAFF	TGTGCCAGCAGCCCCACAGGGGGCGAGAACACTGAAGCTTTCTTT
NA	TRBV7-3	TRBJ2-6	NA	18	CASSLRGEAGPGANVLTF	TGTGCCAGCAGCTTAAGGGGCGAGGCAGGACCTGGGGCCAACGTCCTGACTTTC
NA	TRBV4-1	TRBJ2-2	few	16	CASSQSAGQNTGELFF	TGCGCCAGCAGCCAATCTGCAGGGCAGAACACCGGGGAGCTGTTTTTT
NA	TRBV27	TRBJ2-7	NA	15	CASSLTGQPSYEQYF	TGTGCCAGCAGTTTGACGGGACAACCCTCCTACGAGCAGTACTTC
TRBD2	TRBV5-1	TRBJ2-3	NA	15	CASSPSGRGGDTQYF	TGCGCCAGCAGTCCAAGCGGGAGGGGAGGAGATACGCAGTATTTT
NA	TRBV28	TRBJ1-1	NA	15	CASSLWSGSSTEAFF	TGTGCCAGCAGTTTATGGAGCGGTTCATCGACTGAAGCTTTCTTT
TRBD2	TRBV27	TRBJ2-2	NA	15	CASSETSATTGELFF	TGTGCCAGCAGCGAGACTAGCGCTACCACCGGGGAGCTGTTTTTT
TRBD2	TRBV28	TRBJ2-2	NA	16	CASSPGLAGNTGELFF	TGTGCCAGCAGCCCCGGACTAGCGGGAAACACCGGGGAGCTGTTTTTT
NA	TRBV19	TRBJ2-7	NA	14	CASSSDRISYEQYF	TGTGCCAGTAGTAGCGACAGAATCTCCTACGAGCAGTACTTC
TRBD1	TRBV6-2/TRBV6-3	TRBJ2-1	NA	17	CASSYSVTGWARDEQFF	TGTGCCAGCAGTTACTCGGTGACAGGGTGGGCGCGCGATGAGCAGTTCTTC
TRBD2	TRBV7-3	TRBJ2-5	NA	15	CASSLTSGAGGTQYF	TGTGCCAGCAGCTTGACTAGCGGGGCCGGGGGGACCCAGTACTTC
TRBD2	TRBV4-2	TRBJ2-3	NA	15	CASSLETSGTDTQYF	TGTGCCAGCAGCCTCGAGACTAGCGGCACAGATACGCAGTATTTT
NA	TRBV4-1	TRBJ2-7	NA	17	CASSQVVARRGSYEQYF	TGCGCCAGCAGCCAAGTGGTCGCCCGCAGGGGTTCGTACGAGCAGTACTTC
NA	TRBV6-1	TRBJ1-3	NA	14	CASSEATGKDTIYF	TGTGCCAGCAGTGAAGCTACAGGAAAAGACACCATATATTTT
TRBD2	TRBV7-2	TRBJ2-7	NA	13	CASSLTSVYEQYF	TGTGCCAGCAGCTTAACTAGCGTCTACGAGCAGTACTTC
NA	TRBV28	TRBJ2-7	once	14	CASSPYSGTYEQYF	TGTGCCAGCAGTCCCTACTCCGGGACCTACGAGCAGTACTTC
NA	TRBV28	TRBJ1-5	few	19	CASSPSSGFGSLYDQPQHF	TGTGCCAGCAGCCCATCTTCGGGGTTTGGCAGCCTTTATGATCAGCCCCAGCATTTT
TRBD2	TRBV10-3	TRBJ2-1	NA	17	CAISESMASGSWDEQFF	TGTGCCATCAGTGAGTCGATGGCCAGCGGGAGCTGGGATGAGCAGTTCTTC
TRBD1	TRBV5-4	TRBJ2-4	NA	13	CASSVGTENIQYF	TGTGCCAGCAGCGTAGGGACAGAAAACATTCAGTACTTC
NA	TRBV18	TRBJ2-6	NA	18	CASSLIGTSASGANVLTF	TGTGCCAGCTCACTAATAGGGACTTCCGCCTCTGGGGCCAACGTCCTGACTTTC
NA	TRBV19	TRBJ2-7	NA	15	CASSNPGNPSYEQYF	TGTGCCAGTTCCAACCCAGGGAATCCTTCCTACGAGCAGTACTTC
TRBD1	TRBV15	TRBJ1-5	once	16	CATSSTTGGFFQPQHF	TGTGCCACCAGTTCGACCACAGGGGGCTTTTTCCAGCCCCAGCATTTT
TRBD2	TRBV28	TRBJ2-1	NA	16	CASSATLAGVVDEQFF	TGTGCCAGCAGTGCCACCCTAGCGGGAGTCGTCGATGAGCAGTTCTTC
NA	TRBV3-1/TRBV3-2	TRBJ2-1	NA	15	CASSYTGTFNNEQFF	TGTGCCAGCAGCTACACCGGGACATTTAACAATGAGCAGTTCTTC
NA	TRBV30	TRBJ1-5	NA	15	CAWSSDRFGNQPQHF	TGTGCCTGGAGTTCAGACAGGTTTGGCAATCAGCCCCAGCATTTT
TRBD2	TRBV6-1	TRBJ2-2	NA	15	CASSERGLNTGELFF	TGTGCCAGCAGTGAGAGGGGACTAAACACCGGGGAGCTGTTTTTT
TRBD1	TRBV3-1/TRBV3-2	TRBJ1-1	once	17	CASSPTGGHLMNTEAFF	TGTGCCAGCAGCCCGACAGGGGGTCACCTCATGAACACTGAAGCTTTCTTT
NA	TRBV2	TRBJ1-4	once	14	CASSPGSTNEKLFF	TGTGCCAGCAGTCCAGGGTCAACTAATGAAAAACTGTTTTTT
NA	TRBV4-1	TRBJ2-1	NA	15	CASSQEAATYNEQFF	TGCGCCAGCAGCCAAGAGGCGGCTACCTACAATGAGCAGTTCTTC
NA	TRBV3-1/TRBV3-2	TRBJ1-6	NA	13	CASSQDRRSPLHF	TGTGCCAGCAGCCAAGATAGGAGGTCACCCCTCCACTTT
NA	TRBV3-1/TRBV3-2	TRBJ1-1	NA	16	CASSQERVAGSTEAFF	TGTGCCAGCAGCCAAGAGAGGGTGGCGGGCAGCACTGAAGCTTTCTTT
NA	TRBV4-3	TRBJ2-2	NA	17	CASSQERTPTHTGELFF	TGCGCCAGCAGCCAAGAACGGACTCCAACTCACACCGGGGAGCTGTTTTTT
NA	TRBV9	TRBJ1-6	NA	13	CASSDRVGSPLHF	TGTGCCAGCAGCGACAGGGTCGGTTCACCCCTCCACTTT
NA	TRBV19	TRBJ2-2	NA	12	CASSSYTGELFF	TGTGCCAGCTCTAGTTACACCGGGGAGCTGTTTTTT
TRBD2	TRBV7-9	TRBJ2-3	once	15	CASSKGGPSLDTQYF	TGTGCCAGCAGCAAGGGAGGGCCCTCGTTAGATACGCAGTATTTT
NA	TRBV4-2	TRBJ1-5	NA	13	CASSQDSGQPQHF	TGTGCCAGCAGCCAAGACTCCGGTCAGCCCCAGCATTTT
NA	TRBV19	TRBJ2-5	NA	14	CASRDFKNWETQYF	TGTGCCAGTAGGGACTTCAAAAACTGGGAGACCCAGTACTTC
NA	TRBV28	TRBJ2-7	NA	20	CASSNPRLGTVPTNSYEQYF	TGTGCCAGCAGTAACCCGCGACTAGGGACAGTCCCCACCAACTCCTACGAGCAGTACTTC
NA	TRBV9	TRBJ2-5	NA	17	CASSVGGASGPQETQYF	TGTGCCAGCAGCGTAGGGGGGGCTAGCGGACCACAAGAGACCCAGTACTTC
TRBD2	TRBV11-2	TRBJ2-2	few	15	CASSPGTRNTGELFF	TGTGCCAGCAGTCCCGGGACTAGGAACACCGGGGAGCTGTTTTTT
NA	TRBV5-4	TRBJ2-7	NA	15	CASSLGVGISYEQYF	TGTGCCAGCAGCCTAGGGGTGGGGATCTCCTACGAGCAGTACTTC
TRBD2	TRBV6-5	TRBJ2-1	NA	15	CASSQSGRALGEQFF	TGTGCCAGCAGCCAGAGCGGGAGGGCCCTTGGTGAGCAGTTCTTC
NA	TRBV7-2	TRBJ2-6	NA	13	CASSLVGVNVLTF	TGTGCCAGCAGCTTAGTAGGAGTCAACGTCCTGACTTTC
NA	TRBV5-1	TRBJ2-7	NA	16	CASSLGLRTEAEEQYF	TGCGCCAGCAGCTTGGGACTAAGGACGGAGGCTGAAGAGCAGTACTTC